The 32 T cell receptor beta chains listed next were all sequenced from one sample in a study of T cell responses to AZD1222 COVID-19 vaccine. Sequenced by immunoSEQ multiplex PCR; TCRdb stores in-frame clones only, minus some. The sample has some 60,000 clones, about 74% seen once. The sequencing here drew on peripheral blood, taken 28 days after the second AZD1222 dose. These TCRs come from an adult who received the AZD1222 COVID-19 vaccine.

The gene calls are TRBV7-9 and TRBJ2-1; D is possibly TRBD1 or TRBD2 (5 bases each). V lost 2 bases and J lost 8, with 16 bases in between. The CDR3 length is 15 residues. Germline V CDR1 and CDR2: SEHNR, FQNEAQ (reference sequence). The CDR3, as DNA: TGTGCCAGCAGCTTACGGGGCTCGGCCGTGGATGAGCAGTTCTTC. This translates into CASSLRGSAVDEQFF.

DNA for the CDR3: TGTGCCAGTAGTACCCCGCCGGGACAGATCTATGGCTACACCTTC. It translates to CASSTPPGQIYGYTF. The chain uses TRBV19 and TRBJ1-2; 7 bases align to TRBD1. From germline, CDR1 is LNHDA and CDR2 SQIVND (reference sequence). The CDR3 runs to 15 residues. V lost 4 bases, J lost 4 bases, and 9 bases stayed unmatched.

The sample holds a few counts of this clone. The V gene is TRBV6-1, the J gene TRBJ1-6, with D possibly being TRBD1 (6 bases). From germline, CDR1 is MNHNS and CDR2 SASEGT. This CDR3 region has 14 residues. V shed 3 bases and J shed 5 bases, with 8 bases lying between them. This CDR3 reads CASSDPGDNSPLHF. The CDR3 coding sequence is TGTGCCAGCAGTGATCCAGGGGATAATTCACCCCTCCACTTT.

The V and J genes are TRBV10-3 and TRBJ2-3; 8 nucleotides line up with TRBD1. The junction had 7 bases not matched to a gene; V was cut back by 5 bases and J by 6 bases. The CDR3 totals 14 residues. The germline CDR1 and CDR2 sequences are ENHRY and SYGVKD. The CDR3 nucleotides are TGTGCCATCAGTCAACAGGGGGAAGGGGATACGCAGTATTTT. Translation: CAISQQGEGDTQYF.

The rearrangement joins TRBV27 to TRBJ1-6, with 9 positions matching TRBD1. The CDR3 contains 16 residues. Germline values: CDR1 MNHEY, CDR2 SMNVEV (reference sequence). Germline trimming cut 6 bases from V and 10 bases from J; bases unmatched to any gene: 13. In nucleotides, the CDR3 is TGTGCCAGCAGCCCCTTACAGACAGGGGGAAAATCACCCCTCCACTTT. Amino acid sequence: CASSPLQTGGKSPLHF.

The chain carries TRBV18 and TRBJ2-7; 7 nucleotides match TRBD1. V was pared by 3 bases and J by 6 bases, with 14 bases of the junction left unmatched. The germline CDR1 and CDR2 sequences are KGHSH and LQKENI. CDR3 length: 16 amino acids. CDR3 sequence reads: CASSPQDRKDDREQYF. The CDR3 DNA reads TGTGCCAGCTCACCCCAGGACAGGAAGGATGACCGCGAGCAGTACTTC.

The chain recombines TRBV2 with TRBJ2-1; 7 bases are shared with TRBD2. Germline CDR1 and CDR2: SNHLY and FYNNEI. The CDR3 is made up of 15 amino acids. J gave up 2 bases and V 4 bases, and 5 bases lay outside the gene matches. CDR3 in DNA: TGTGCCAGCAGTGCCCGGGGGGAACCCTACAATGAGCAGTTCTTC. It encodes CASSARGEPYNEQFF. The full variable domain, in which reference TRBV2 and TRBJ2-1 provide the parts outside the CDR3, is EPEVTQTPSHQVTQMGQEVILRCVPISNHLYFYWYRQILGQKVEFLVSFYNNEISEKSEIFDDQFSVERPDGSNFTLKIRSTKLEDSAMYFCASSARGEPYNEQFFGPGTRLTVL.

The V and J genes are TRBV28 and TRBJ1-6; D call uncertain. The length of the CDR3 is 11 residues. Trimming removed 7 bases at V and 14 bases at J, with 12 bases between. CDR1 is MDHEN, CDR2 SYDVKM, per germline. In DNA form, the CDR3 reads TGTGCCAGCATTGACGGGCTCACCCTCCACTTT. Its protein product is CASIDGLTLHF.

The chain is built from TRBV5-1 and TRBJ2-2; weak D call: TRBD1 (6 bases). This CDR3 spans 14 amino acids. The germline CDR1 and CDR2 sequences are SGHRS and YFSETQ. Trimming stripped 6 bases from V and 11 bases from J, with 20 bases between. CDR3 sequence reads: CASTRDTDYGELFF. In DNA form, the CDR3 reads TGCGCCAGCACCAGGGACACTGATTATGGAGAGCTGTTTTTT.

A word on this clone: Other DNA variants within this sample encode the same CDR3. The CDR3 nucleotides are TGTGCCAGCAGTTCTGGAGAGACCCAGTACTTC. Protein sequence: CASSSGETQYF. This chain connects TRBV6-6 to TRBJ2-5; D is unresolved. Trimming pared 4 bases from V and 4 bases from J, leaving 4 bases between. Looked up from germline, CDR1 is MNHNY and CDR2 is SVGAGI (reference sequence). The CDR3 runs to 11 residues.

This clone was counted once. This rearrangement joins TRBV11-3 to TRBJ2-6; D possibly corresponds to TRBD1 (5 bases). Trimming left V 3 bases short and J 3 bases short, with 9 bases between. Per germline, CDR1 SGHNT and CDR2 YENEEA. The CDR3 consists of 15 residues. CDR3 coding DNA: TGTGCCAGCAGCTTCGCCAGGGTTGGGGCCAACGTCCTGACTTTC. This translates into CASSFARVGANVLTF.

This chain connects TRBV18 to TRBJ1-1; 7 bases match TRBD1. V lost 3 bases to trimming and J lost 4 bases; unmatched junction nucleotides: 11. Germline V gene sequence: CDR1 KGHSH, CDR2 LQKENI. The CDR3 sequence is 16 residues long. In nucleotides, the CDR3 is TGTGCCAGCTCACCGACAGGGAAGAAGGCGGGCACTGAAGCTTTCTTT. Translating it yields CASSPTGKKAGTEAFF.

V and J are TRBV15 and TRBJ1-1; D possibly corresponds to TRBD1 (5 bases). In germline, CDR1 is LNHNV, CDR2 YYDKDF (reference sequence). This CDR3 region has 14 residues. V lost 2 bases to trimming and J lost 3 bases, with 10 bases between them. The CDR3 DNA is TGTGCCACCAGCAGATCAGGGAGGGACACTGAAGCTTTCTTT. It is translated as CATSRSGRDTEAFF.

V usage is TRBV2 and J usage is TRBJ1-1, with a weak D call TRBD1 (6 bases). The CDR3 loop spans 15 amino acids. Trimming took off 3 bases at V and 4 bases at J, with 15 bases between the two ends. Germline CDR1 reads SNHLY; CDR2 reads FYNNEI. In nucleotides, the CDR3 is TGTGCCAGCAGTGAGGAGGGGGGGGCAAGCACTGAAGCTTTCTTT. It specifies CASSEEGGASTEAFF.

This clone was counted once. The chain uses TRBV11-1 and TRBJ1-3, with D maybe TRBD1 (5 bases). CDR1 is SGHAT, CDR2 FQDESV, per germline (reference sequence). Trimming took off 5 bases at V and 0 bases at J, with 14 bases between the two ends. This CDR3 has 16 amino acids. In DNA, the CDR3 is TGTGCCAGCAGCCTGGGGACGGTAGGCTCTGGAAACACCATATATTTT. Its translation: CASSLGTVGSGNTIYF.

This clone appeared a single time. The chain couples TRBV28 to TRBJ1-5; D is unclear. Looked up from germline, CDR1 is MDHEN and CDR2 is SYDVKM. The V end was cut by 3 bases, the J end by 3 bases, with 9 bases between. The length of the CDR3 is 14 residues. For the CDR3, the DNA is TGTGCCAGCAGTTTGTCCGGATACAATCAGCCCCAGCATTTT. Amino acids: CASSLSGYNQPQHF.

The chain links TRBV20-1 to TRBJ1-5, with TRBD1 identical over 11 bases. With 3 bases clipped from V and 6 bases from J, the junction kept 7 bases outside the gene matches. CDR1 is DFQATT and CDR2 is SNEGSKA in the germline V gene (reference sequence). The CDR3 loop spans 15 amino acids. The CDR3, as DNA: TGCAGTGCTAGTCATGGACAGGGGGCTGGTCAGCCCCAGCATTTT. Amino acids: CSASHGQGAGQPQHF.

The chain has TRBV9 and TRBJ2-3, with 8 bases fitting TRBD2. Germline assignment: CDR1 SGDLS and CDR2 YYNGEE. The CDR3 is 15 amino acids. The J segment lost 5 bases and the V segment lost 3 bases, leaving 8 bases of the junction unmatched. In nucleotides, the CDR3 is TGTGCCAGCAGCGGGGCCCGGGGGGGAGTAGATACGCAGTATTTT. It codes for CASSGARGGVDTQYF.

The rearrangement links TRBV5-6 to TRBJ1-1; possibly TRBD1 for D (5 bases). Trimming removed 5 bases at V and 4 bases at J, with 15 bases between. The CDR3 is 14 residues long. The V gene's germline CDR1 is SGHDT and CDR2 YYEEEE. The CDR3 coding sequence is TGTGCCAGCAGTTCCGAGGGGTTCCGCACTGAAGCTTTCTTT. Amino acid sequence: CASSSEGFRTEAFF.

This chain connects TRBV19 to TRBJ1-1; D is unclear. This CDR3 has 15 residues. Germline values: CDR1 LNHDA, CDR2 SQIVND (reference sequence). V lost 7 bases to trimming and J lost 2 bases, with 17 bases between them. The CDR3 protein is CASNLVGSGNTEAFF. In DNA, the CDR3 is TGTGCCAGTAATCTTGTCGGATCCGGAAACACTGAAGCTTTCTTT.

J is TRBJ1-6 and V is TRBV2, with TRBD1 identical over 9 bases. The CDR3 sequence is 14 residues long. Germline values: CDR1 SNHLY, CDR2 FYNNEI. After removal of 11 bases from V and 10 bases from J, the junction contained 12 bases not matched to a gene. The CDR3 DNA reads TGTGCCTCCCGGGACAGGGCGGCGGCATCACCCCTCCACTTT. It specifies CASRDRAAASPLHF.

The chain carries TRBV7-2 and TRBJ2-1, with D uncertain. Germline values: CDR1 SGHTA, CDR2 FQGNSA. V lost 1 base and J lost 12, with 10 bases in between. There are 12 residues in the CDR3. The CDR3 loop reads CASSLGASWQFF. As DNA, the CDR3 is TGTGCCAGCAGCTTAGGAGCAAGCTGGCAGTTCTTC.

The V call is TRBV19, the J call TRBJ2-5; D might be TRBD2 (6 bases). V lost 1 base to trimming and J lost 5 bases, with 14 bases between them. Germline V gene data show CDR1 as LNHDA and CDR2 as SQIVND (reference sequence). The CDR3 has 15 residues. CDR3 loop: CASSIAGVGRETQYF. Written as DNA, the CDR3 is TGTGCCAGTAGTATAGCGGGGGTCGGTCGGGAGACCCAGTACTTC.

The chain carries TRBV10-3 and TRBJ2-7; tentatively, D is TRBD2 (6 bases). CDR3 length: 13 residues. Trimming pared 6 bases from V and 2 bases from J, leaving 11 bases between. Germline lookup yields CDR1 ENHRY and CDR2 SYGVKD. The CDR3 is CAIRGTGAYEQYF. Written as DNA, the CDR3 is TGTGCCATCAGGGGGACTGGGGCCTACGAGCAGTACTTC.

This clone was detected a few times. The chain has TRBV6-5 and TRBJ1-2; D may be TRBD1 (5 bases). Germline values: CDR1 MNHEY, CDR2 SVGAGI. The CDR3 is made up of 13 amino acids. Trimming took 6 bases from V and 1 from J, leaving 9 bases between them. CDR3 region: CASRPGINYGYTF. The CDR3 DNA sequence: TGTGCCAGCAGACCAGGGATTAACTATGGCTACACCTTC.

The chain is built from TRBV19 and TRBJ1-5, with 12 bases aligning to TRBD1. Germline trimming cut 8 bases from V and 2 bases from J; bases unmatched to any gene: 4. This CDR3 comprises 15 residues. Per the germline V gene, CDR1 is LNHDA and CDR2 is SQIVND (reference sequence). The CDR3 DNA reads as TGTGCCAGTCGGGACAGGGGGCACGGCAATCAGCCCCAGCATTTT. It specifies CASRDRGHGNQPQHF.

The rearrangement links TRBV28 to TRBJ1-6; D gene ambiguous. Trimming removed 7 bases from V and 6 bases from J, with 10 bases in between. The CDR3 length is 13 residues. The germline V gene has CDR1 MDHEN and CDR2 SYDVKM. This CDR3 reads CASTIKLNSPLHF. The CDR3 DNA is TGTGCCAGCACGATTAAGCTTAATTCACCCCTCCACTTT.

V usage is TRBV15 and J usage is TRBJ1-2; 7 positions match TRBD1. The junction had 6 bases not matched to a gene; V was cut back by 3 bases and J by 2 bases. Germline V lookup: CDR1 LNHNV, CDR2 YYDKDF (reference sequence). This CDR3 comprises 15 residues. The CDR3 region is CATSSQRGLNYGYTF. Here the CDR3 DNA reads TGTGCCACCAGCAGCCAAAGGGGGCTGAACTATGGCTACACCTTC.

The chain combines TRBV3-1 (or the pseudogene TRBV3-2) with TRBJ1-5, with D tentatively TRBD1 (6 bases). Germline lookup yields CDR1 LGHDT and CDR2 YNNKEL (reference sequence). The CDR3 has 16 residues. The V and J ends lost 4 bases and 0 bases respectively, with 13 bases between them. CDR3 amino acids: CASSPHRTVSNQPQHF. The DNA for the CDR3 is TGTGCCAGCAGCCCCCATCGGACAGTTAGCAATCAGCCCCAGCATTTT.

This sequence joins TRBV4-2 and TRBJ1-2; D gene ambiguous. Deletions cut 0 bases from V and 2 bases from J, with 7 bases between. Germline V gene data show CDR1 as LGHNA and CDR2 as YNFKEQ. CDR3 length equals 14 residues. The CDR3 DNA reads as TGTGCCAGCAGCCAAGATTGGGGAAACTATGGCTACACCTTC. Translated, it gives CASSQDWGNYGYTF.

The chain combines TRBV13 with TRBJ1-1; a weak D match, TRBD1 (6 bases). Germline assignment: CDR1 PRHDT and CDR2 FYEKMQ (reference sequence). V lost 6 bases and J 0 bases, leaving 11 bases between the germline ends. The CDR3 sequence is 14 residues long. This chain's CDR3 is CASRRGGLNTEAFF. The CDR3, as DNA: TGTGCCAGCAGGAGGGGGGGACTGAACACTGAAGCTTTCTTT.

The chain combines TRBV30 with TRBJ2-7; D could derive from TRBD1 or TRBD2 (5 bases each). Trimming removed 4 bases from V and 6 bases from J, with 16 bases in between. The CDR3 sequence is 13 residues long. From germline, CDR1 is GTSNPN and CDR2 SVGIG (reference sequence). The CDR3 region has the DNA TGTGCCTGGACCAGGGACGTAGGAGGCGAGCAGTACTTC. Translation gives CAWTRDVGGEQYF.